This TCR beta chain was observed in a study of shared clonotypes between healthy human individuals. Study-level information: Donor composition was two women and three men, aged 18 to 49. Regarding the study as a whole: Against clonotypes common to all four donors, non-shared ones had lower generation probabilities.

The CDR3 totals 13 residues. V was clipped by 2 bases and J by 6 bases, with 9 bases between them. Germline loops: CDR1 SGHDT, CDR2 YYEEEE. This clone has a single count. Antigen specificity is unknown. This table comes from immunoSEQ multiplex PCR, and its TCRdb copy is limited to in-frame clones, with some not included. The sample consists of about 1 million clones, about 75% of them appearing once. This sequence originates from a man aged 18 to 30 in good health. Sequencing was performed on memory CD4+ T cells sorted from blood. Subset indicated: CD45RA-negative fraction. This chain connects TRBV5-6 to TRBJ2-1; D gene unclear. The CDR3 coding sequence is TGTGCCAGCAGCTTTCCCGCAGGCAATGAGCAGTTCTTC. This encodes CASSFPAGNEQFF.